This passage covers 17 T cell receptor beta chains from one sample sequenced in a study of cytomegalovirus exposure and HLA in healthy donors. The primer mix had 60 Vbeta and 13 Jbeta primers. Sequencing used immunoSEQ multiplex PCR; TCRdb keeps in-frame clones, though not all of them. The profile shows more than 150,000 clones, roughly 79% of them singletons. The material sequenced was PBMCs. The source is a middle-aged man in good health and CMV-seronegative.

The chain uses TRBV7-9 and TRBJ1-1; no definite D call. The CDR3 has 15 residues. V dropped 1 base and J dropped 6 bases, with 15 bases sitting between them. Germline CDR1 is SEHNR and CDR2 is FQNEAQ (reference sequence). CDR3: CASSLVEVGYPEAFF. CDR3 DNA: TGTGCCAGCAGCTTAGTTGAGGTAGGATATCCTGAAGCTTTCTTT.

The CDR3 DNA reads as TGTGCCAGCACGTCTTTGGACAGCCCGAACGAGCAGTACTTC. The encoded protein is CASTSLDSPNEQYF. The chain couples TRBV6-5 to TRBJ2-7; possibly TRBD1 for D (6 bases). This CDR3 has 14 amino acids. Deletions cut 7 bases from V and 5 bases from J, with 18 bases between. The germline gives CDR1 MNHEY, CDR2 SVGAGI.

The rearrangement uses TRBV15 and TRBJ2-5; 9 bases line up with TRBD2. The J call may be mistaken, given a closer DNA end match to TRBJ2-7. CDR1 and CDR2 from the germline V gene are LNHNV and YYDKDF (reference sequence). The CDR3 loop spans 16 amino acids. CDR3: CATSRTPVSGSYEQYF. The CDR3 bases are TGTGCCACCAGCAGGACTCCCGTTAGCGGGAGCTACGAGCAGTACTTC.

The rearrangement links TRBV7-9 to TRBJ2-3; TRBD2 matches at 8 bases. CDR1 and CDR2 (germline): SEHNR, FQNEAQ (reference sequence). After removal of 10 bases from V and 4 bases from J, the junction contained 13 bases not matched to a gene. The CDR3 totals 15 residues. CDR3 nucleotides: TGTGCCACCCAAGGCGGTAGCGGGGAGGCAGATACGCAGTATTTT. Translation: CATQGGSGEADTQYF.

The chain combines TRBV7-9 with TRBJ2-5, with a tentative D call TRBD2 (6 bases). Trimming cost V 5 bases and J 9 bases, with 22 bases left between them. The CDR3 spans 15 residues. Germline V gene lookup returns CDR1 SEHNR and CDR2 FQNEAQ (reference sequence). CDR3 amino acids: CASSGGTGPKLSQYF. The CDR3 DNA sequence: TGTGCCAGCAGCGGAGGGACGGGCCCGAAATTATCCCAGTACTTC.

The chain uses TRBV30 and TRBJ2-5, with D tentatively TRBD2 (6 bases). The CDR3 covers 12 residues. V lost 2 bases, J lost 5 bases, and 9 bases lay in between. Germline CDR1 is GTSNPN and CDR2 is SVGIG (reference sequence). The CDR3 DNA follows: TGTGCCTGGAGTCGGGAGTTGGAGACCCAGTACTTC. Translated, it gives CAWSRELETQYF.

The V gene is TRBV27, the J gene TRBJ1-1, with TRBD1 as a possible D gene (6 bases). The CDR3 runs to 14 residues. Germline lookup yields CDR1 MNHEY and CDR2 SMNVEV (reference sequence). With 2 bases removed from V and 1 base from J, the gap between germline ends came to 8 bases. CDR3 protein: CASSLVRGNTEAFF. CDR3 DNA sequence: TGTGCCAGCAGTTTAGTCAGGGGGAACACTGAAGCTTTCTTT.

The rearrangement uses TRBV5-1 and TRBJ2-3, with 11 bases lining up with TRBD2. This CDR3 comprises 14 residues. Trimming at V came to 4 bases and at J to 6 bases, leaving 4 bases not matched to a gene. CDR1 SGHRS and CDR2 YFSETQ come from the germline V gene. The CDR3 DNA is TGCGCCAGCAGCCCGACTAGCGGGATCGATACGCAGTATTTT. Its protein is CASSPTSGIDTQYF.

The CDR3 DNA reads as TGTGCCAGCAGCTTAAGCGGGGTCAGAGGATCTTACAATGAGCAGTTCTTC. Amino acids: CASSLSGVRGSYNEQFF. The V call is TRBV5-4, the J call TRBJ2-1; the match to TRBD2 covers 7 bases. Trimming took 2 bases from V and 4 from J; bases not matched to a gene: 12. CDR1 is SGHNT, CDR2 YYREEE, per germline (reference sequence). The CDR3 covers 17 residues. Looking up the rest from reference TRBV5-4 and TRBJ2-1 gives the full variable domain: ETGVTQSPTHLIKTRGQQVTLRCSSQSGHNTVSWYQQALGQGPQFIFQYYREEENGRGNFPPRFSGLQFPNYSSELNVNALELDDSALYLCASSLSGVRGSYNEQFFGPGTRLTVL.

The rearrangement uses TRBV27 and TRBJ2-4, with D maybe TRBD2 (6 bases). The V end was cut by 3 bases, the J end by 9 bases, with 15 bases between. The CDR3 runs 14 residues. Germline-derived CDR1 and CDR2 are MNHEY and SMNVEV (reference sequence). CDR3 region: CASSFSGLGGIQYF. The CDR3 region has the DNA TGTGCCAGCAGTTTTAGCGGTCTTGGTGGCATTCAGTACTTC.

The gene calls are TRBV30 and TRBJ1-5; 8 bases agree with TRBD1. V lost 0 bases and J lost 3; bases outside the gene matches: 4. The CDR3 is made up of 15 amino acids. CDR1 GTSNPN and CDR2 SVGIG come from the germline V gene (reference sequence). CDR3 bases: TGTGCCTGGAGTGTACTGGGACAGGTCAATCAGCCCCAGCATTTT. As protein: CAWSVLGQVNQPQHF.

CDR3 nucleotides: TGTGCCAGCAGCCTACGCACCCCACGCTCCTACAATGAGCAGTTCTTC. Translating gives CASSLRTPRSYNEQFF. The chain uses TRBV5-4 and TRBJ2-1; D not certain. The length of the CDR3 is 16 residues. The ends were cut back, 4 bases at V and 0 bases at J, with 14 bases in the middle. Looked up from germline, CDR1 is SGHNT and CDR2 is YYREEE (reference sequence).

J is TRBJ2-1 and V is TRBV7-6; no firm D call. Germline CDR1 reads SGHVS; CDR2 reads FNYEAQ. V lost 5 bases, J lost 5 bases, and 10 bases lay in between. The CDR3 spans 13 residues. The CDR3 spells CASSPQPDNEQFF. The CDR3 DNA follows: TGTGCCAGCAGCCCGCAACCAGACAATGAGCAGTTCTTC.

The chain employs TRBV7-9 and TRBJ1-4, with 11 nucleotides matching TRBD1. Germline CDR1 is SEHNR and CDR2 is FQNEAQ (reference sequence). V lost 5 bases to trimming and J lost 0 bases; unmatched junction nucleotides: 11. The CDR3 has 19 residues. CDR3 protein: CASSEPGTGGPATNEKLFF. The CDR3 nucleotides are TGTGCCAGCAGCGAACCCGGGACAGGGGGTCCTGCAACTAATGAAAAACTGTTTTTT.

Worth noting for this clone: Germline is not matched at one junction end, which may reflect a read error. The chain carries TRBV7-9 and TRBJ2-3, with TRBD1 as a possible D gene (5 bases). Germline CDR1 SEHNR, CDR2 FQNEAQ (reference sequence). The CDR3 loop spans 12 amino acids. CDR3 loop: CSSSLGADTQYF. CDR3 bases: TGTTCCAGCAGCTTAGGGGCGGATACGCAGTATTTT.

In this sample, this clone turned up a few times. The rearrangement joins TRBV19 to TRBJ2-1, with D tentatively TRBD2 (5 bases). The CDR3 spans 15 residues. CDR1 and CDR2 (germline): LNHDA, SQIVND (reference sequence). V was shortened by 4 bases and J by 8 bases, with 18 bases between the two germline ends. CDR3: CASSTLHGLVDEQFF. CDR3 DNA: TGTGCCAGTAGTACCCTCCACGGACTGGTCGATGAGCAGTTCTTC.

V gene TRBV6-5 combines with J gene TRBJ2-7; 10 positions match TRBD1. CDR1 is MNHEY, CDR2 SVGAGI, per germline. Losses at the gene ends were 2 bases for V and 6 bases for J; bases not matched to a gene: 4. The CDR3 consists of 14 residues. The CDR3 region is CASSYGTGVGEQYF. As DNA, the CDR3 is TGTGCCAGCAGTTACGGGACAGGGGTCGGCGAGCAGTACTTC.